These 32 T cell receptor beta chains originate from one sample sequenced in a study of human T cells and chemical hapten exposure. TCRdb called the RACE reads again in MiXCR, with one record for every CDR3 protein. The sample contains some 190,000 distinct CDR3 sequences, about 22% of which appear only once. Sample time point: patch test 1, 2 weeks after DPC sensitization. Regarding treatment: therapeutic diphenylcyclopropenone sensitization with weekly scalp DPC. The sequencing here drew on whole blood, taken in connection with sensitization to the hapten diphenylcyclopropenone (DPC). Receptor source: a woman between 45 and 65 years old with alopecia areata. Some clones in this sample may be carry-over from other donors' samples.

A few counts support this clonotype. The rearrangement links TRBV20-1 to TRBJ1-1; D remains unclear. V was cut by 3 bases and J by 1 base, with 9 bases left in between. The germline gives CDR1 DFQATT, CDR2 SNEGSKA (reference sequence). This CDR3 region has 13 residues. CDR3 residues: CSASRGPNTEAFF. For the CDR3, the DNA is TGCAGTGCTAGTAGAGGGCCGAACACTGAAGCTTTCTTT.

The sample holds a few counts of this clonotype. CDR3 nucleotides: TGTGCCAGCAGCGTTAGAAAAGGGTATAGCAATCAGCCCCAGCATTTT. Its protein is CASSVRKGYSNQPQHF. V and J are TRBV9 and TRBJ1-5; no clear D gene. This CDR3 has 16 residues. V was shortened by 2 bases and J by 0 bases, with 12 bases between the two germline ends. Germline lookup yields CDR1 SGDLS and CDR2 YYNGEE.

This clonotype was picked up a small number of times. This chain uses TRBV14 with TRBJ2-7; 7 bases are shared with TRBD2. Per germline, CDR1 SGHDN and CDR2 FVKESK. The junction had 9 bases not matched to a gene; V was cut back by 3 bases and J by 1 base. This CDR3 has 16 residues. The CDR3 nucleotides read TGTGCCAGCAGCCACCGAAGCGGGGTAGGGTCCTACGAGCAGTACTTC. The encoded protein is CASSHRSGVGSYEQYF. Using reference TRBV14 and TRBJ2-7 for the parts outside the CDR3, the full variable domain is EAGVTQFPSHSVIEKGQTVTLRCDPISGHDNLYWYRRVMGKEIKFLLHFVKESKQDESGMPNNRFLAERTGGTYSTLKVQPAELEDSGVYFCASSHRSGVGSYEQYFGPGTRLTVT.

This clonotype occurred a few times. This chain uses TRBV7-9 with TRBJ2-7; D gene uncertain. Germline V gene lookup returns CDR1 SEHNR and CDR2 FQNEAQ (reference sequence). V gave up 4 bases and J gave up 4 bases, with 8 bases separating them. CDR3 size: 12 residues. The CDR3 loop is CASSWQNYEQYF. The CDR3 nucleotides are TGTGCCAGCAGCTGGCAAAATTACGAGCAGTACTTC.

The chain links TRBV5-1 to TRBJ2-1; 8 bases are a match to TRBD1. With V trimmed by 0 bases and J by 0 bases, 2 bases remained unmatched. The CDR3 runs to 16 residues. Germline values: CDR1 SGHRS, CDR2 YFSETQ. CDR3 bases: TGCGCCAGCAGCTTGGGACAGGGGACCTCCTACAATGAGCAGTTCTTC. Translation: CASSLGQGTSYNEQFF.

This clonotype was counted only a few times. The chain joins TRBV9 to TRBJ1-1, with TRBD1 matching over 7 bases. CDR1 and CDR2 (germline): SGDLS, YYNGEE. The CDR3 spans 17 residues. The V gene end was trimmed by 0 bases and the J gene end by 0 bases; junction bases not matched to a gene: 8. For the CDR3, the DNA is TGTGCCAGCAGCGTAGAATTGGAGGGGGCGGTGAACACTGAAGCTTTCTTT. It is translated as CASSVELEGAVNTEAFF. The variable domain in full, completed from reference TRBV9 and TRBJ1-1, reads DSGVTQTPKHLITATGQRVTLRCSPRSGDLSVYWYQQSLDQGLQFLIQYYNGEERAKGNILERFSAQQFPDLHSELNLSSLELGDSALYFCASSVELEGAVNTEAFFGQGTRLTVV.

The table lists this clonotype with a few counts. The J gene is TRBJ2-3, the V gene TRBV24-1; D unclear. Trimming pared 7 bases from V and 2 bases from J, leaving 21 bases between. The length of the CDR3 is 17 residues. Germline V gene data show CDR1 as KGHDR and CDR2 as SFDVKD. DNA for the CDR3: TGTGCCACCAGGGTTATACCGACCGGTCGTAACACAGATACGCAGTATTTT. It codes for CATRVIPTGRNTDTQYF.

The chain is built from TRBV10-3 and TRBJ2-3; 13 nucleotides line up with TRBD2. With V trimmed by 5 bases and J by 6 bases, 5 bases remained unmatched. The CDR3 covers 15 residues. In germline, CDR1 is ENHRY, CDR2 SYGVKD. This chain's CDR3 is CAISSGLAGADTQYF. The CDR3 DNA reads TGTGCCATCAGTTCTGGACTAGCGGGAGCCGATACGCAGTATTTT.

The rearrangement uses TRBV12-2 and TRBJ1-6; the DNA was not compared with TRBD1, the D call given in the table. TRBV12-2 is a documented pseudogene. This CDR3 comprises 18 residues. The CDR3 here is CASRLPTKRTGSGSPLHF. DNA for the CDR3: TGTGCAAGTCGCTTACCAACTAAAAGGACAGGATCGGGTTCACCCCTCCACTTT.

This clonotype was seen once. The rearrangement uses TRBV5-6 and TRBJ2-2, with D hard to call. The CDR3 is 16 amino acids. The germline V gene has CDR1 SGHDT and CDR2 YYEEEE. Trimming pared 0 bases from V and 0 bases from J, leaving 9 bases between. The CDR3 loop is CASSLALFTNTGELFF. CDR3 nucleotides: TGTGCCAGCAGCTTGGCCTTATTCACGAACACCGGGGAGCTGTTTTTT.

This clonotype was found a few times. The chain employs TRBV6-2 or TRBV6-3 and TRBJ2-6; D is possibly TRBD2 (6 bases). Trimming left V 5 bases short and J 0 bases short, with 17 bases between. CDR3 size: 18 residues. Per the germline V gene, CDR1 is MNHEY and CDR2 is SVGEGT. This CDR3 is CASSLSGTPISGANVLTF. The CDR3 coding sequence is TGTGCCAGCAGTCTTTCCGGGACTCCGATCTCTGGGGCCAACGTCCTGACTTTC.

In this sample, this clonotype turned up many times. The DNA for the CDR3 is TGTGCCAGCTCACCACGCACAGATACGCAGTATTTT. Residues: CASSPRTDTQYF. The chain links TRBV18 to TRBJ2-3; the D is unclear. Trimming pared 1 base from V and 1 base from J, leaving 0 bases between. The CDR3 has 12 amino acids. Germline V lookup: CDR1 KGHSH, CDR2 LQKENI.

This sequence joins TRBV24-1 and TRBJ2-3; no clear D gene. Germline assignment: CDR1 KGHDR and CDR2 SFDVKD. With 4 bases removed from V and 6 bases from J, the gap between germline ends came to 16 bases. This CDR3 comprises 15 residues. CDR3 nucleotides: TGTGCCACCAGTGAGTCCGCGGACCCGGTGGATACGCAGTATTTT. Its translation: CATSESADPVDTQYF.

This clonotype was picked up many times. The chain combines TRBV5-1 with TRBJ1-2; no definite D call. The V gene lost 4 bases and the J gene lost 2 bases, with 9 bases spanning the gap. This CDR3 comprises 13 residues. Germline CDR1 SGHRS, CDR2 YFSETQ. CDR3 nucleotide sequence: TGCGCCAGCAGCAGCACACTCAACTATGGCTACACCTTC. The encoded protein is CASSSTLNYGYTF. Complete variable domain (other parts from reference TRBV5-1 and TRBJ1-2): KAGVTQTPRYLIKTRGQQVTLSCSPISGHRSVSWYQQTPGQGLQFLFEYFSETQRNKGNFPGRFSGRQFSNSRSEMNVSTLELGDSALYLCASSSTLNYGYTFGSGTRLTVV.

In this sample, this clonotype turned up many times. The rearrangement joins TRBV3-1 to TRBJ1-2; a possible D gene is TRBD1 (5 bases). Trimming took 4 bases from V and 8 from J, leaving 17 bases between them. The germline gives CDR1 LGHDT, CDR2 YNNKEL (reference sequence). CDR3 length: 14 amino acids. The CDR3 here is CASSPTTRGTGYTF. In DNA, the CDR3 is TGTGCCAGCAGCCCAACCACCCGCGGGACGGGCTACACCTTC.

The CDR3 nucleotides are TGCAGCGTTGAAGAGAGGGACAGGGTGACTAATGAGCAGTTCTTC. Translating it yields CSVEERDRVTNEQFF. The chain couples TRBV29-1 to TRBJ2-1, with TRBD1 matching 9 bases. This CDR3 comprises 15 residues. Germline trimming cut 0 bases from V and 7 bases from J; bases unmatched to any gene: 7. CDR1 and CDR2 from the germline V gene are SQVTM and ANQGSEA.

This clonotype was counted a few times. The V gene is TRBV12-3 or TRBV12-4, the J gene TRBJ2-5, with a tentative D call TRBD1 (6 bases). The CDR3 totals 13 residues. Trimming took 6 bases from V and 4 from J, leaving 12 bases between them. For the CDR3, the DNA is TGTGCCAGCAGCTCCGGGACAATAGAGACCCAGTACTTC. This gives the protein CASSSGTIETQYF.

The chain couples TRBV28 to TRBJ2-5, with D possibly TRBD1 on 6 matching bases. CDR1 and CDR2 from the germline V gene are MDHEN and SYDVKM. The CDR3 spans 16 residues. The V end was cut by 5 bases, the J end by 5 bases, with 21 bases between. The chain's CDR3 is CASSILRQEISETQYF. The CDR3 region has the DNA TGTGCCAGCAGTATACTAAGACAGGAGATATCGGAGACCCAGTACTTC. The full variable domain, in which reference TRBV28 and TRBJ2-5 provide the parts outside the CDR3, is DVKVTQSSRYLVKRTGEKVFLECVQDMDHENMFWYRQDPGLGLRLIYFSYDVKMKEKGDIPEGYSVSREKKERFSLILESASTNQTSMYLCASSILRQEISETQYFGPGTRLLVL.

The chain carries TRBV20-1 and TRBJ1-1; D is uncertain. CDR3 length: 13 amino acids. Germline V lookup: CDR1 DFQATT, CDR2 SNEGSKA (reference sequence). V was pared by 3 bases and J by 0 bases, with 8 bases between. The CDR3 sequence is CSARGFMNTEAFF. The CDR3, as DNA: TGCAGTGCTAGGGGTTTCATGAACACTGAAGCTTTCTTT.

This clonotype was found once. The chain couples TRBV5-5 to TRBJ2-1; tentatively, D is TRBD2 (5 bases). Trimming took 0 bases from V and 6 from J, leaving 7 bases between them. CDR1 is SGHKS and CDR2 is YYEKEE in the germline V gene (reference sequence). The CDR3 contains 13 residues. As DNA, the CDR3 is TGTGCCAGCAGCTTGGCTAGCCTCAATGAGCAGTTCTTC. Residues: CASSLASLNEQFF.

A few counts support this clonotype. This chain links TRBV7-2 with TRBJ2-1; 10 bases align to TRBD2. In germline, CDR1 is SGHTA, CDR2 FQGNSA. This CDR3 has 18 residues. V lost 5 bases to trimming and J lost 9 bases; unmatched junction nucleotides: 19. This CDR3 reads CASSQHPPASGRLGEQFF. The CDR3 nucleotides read TGTGCCAGCAGCCAACACCCCCCGGCTAGCGGGAGATTGGGTGAGCAGTTCTTC.

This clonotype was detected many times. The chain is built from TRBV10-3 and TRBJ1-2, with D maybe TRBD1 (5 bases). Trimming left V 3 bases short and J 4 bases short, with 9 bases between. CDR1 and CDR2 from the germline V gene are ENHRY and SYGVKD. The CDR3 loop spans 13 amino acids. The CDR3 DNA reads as TGTGCCATCAGTGACGACCAGGGCTATGGCTACACCTTC. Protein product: CAISDDQGYGYTF.

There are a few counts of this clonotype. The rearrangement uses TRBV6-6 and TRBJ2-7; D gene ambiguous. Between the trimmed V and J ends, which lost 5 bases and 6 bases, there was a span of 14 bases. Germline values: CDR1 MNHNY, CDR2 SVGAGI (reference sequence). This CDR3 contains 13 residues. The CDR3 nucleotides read TGTGCCAGCAGTCCCGGGTCCGTCGGCGAGCAGTACTTC. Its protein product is CASSPGSVGEQYF.

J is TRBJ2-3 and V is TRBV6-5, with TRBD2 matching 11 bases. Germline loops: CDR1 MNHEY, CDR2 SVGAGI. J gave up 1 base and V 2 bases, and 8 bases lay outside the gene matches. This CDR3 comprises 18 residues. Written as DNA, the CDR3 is TGTGCCAGCAGTTACCAGACTCTAGCGGGAGGCCGCACAGATACGCAGTATTTT. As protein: CASSYQTLAGGRTDTQYF.

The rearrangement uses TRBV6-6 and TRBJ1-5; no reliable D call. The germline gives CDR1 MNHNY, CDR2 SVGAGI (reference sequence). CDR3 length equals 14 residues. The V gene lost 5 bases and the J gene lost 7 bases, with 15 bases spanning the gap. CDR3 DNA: TGTGCCAGCAGTACGGGAGGGAAAAACCAGCCCCAGCATTTT. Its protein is CASSTGGKNQPQHF.

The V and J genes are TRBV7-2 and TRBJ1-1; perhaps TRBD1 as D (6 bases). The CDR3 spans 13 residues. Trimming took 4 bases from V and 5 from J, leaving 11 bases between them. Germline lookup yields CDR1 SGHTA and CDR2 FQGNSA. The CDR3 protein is CASSWRGNTEAFF. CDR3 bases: TGTGCCAGCAGCTGGAGGGGGAATACTGAAGCTTTCTTT.

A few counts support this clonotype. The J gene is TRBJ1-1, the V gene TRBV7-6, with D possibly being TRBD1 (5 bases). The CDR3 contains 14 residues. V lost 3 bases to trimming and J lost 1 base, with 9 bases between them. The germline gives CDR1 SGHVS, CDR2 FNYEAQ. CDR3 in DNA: TGTGCCAGCAGCTTGAAAGGGGCGAACACTGAAGCTTTCTTT. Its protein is CASSLKGANTEAFF.

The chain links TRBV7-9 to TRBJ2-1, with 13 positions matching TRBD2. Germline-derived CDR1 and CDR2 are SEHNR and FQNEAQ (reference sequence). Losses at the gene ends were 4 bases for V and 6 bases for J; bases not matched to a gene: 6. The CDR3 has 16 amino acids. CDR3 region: CASSSHGLAGANEQFF. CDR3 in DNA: TGTGCCAGCAGCTCCCATGGACTAGCGGGAGCCAATGAGCAGTTCTTC.

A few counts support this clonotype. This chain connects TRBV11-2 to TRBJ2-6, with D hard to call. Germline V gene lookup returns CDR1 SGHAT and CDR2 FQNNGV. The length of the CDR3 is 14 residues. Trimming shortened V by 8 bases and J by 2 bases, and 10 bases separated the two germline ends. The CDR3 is CASRRITGANVLTF. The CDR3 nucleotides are TGTGCCAGCCGTCGTATAACTGGGGCCAACGTCCTGACTTTC.

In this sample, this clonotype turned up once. The CDR3 protein is CASSKRQGNMASYEQYF. As DNA, the CDR3 is TGCGCCAGCAGTAAGAGACAGGGTAACATGGCGTCCTACGAGCAGTACTTC. The chain combines TRBV5-1 with TRBJ2-7; 7 bases align to TRBD1. From germline, CDR1 is SGHRS and CDR2 YFSETQ. The CDR3 contains 17 residues. Trimming took 5 bases from V and 1 from J; bases not matched to a gene: 15.

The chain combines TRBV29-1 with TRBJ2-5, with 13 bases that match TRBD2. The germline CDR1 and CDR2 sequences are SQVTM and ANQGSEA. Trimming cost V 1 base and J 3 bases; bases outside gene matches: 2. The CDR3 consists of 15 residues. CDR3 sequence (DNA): TGCAGCGTTGAAGGCGGACTAGCGGGGGAAGAGACCCAGTACTTC. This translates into CSVEGGLAGEETQYF.

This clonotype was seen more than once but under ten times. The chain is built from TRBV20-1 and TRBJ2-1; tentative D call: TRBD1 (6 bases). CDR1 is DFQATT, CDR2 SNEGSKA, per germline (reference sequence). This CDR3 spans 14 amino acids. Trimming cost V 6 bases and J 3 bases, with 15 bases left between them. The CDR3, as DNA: TGCAGTGCAACGACAGGCTCTATCTACAATGAGCAGTTCTTC. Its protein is CSATTGSIYNEQFF.